This T cell receptor beta chain stems from a study of human T cells and chemical hapten exposure. Study-level information: Small differences in pooled library volume mainly drove the variation in TCR yields per sample. General study points: Counts of TCRs above 1 in 1000 frequency stayed unchanged with DPC sensitization.

This CDR3 is 14 amino acids long. The V gene end was trimmed by 5 bases and the J gene end by 2 bases; junction bases not matched to a gene: 3. The library tagged individual cDNA molecules with unique molecular identifiers. Via MiXCR, TCRdb re-called the RACE reads, giving one row per CDR3 protein. Seen here are more than 75,000 distinct CDR3 sequences, about 8.6% observed once, and the top ten hold around 1.4%. Time point defined: healthy volunteer bleed at 6 weeks. Whole blood, unfractionated, served as the material for total RNA extraction. A note on this clonotype: Antigen unknown.

V is TRBV12-3 or TRBV12-4 and J is TRBJ1-5; TRBD1 matches 7 bases. The sequenced sample was whole blood. The clonotype was recovered from a male donor in good health. Some clones in this sample may be carry-over from other donors' samples. The CDR3 reads CASSRTGGNQPQHF. The CDR3 DNA follows: TGTGCCAGCAGTAGAACAGGGGGCAATCAGCCCCAGCATTTT.